A selection of T cell receptor beta chains follows, all from one sample in a study of blood T cell repertoires in COVID-19. This table comes from immunoSEQ multiplex PCR, and its TCRdb copy is limited to in-frame clones, with some not included. Of under 350,000 clones in the sample, about 89% are singletons; the top ten hold about 4.6%. Material for sequencing was peripheral blood. The receptors here all came from a man aged 40-49 years with acute or convalescent COVID-19. CDR3s include the opening cysteine and the closing phenylalanine or tryptophan. A D gene is named only where the DNA matches it firmly. Clone size is given for some rows only: seen once, a few or many times, or a class if the clone is expanded.

clone_size d_call j_call v_call cdr3_aa cdr3_nt
NA TRBD2 TRBJ2-3 TRBV19 CASSIAGTSGDTQYF TGTGCCAGTAGTATAGCGGGGACTAGCGGAGATACGCAGTATTTT
NA NA TRBJ2-2 TRBV5-1 CASSSITSSGELFF TGCGCCAGCAGCTCCATTACTAGTTCCGGGGAGCTGTTTTTT
NA NA TRBJ1-2 TRBV4-1 CASSQALGNYGYTF TGCGCCAGCAGCCAAGCCCTAGGTAACTATGGCTACACCTTC
few TRBD1 TRBJ2-1 TRBV5-8 CASSPRTGFLYNEQFF TGTGCCAGCAGCCCCCGGACAGGGTTCTTATACAATGAGCAGTTCTTC
NA TRBD1 TRBJ1-2 TRBV7-2 CASSLLTGGEFSAF TGTGCCAGCAGCCTGCTGACAGGGGGCGAGTTTTCAGCCTTC
NA NA TRBJ2-1 TRBV25-1 CASSGYFQGSEQFF TGTGCCAGCAGTGGATACTTCCAGGGGTCTGAGCAGTTCTTC
NA TRBD2 TRBJ2-3 TRBV2 CASSVLAGTDTQYF TGTGCCAGCAGCGTACTAGCGGGCACAGATACGCAGTATTTT
NA TRBD1 TRBJ1-2 TRBV7-9 CASSPGQGPSGYTF TGTGCCAGCAGCCCGGGACAGGGACCGAGTGGCTACACCTTC
NA NA TRBJ2-3 TRBV29-1 CSVEKDGGQYF TGCAGCGTTGAGAAGGACGGGGGGCAGTATTTT
NA NA TRBJ2-1 TRBV25-1 CASSGTGTIEFF TGTGCCAGCAGTGGGACCGGGACAATCGAGTTCTTC
NA NA TRBJ2-7 TRBV6-6 CGVRGTYEQYF TGTGGGGTTCGGGGGACCTACGAGCAGTACTTC
NA TRBD1 TRBJ1-2 TRBV10-2 CASRPGTVVNYGYTF TGCGCCAGCAGGCCCGGGACAGTTGTTAACTATGGCTACACCTTC
NA NA TRBJ2-4 TRBV6-4 CASSDSQAGGTKNIQYF TGTGCCAGCAGTGACTCACAGGCCGGGGGAACCAAAAACATTCAGTACTTC
NA TRBD2 TRBJ2-1 TRBV3-1/TRBV3-2 CASSQDTSGGLGNEQFF TGTGCCAGCAGCCAAGATACTAGCGGGGGCCTTGGCAATGAGCAGTTCTTC
NA NA TRBJ1-2 TRBV4-1 CASSQKTLGRNGYTF TGCGCCAGCAGCCAAAAAACCCTGGGGCGAAATGGCTACACCTTC
NA TRBD1 TRBJ1-2 TRBV19 CASSRDSDNYGYTF TGTGCCAGTTCCCGGGACAGTGATAACTATGGCTACACCTTC
once TRBD2 TRBJ2-1 TRBV6-2/TRBV6-3 CASSIVAGGREQFF TGTGCCAGCAGTATCGTAGCGGGGGGGCGGGAGCAGTTCTTC
NA TRBD2 TRBJ2-3 TRBV6-5 CASSYSAGDTDTQYF TGTGCCAGCAGTTACTCTGCGGGGGACACAGATACGCAGTATTTT
once TRBD2 TRBJ2-1 TRBV9 CASSLLGASGVGEQFF TGTGCCAGCAGCCTCCTCGGGGCTAGCGGGGTGGGTGAGCAGTTCTTC
NA TRBD1 TRBJ1-4 TRBV7-9 CASSETGQGKLNEKLFF TGTGCCAGCAGCGAGACGGGACAGGGAAAATTGAATGAAAAACTGTTTTTT
NA NA TRBJ2-6 TRBV5-1 CASSLGRSERWANVLTF TGCGCCAGCAGCTTGGGACGGAGCGAGCGGTGGGCCAACGTCCTGACTTTC
NA NA TRBJ1-4 TRBV5-6 CASSIGAGFEKLFF TGTGCCAGCAGCATTGGGGCAGGGTTCGAAAAACTGTTTTTT
NA TRBD1 TRBJ1-3 TRBV6-5 CASSRDSSGNTIYF TGTGCCAGCAGTCGGGACAGCTCTGGAAACACCATATATTTT
NA NA TRBJ1-2 TRBV6-6 CASSYRGMNYGYTF TGTGCCAGCAGTTACAGGGGGATGAACTATGGCTACACCTTC
NA NA TRBJ1-6 TRBV6-5 CASRTPEGRNSPLHF TGTGCCAGCAGGACCCCGGAGGGACGGAATTCACCCCTCCACTTT
NA TRBD1 TRBJ1-1 TRBV2 CASTPQGAGTEAFF TGTGCCAGCACCCCACAGGGGGCAGGAACTGAAGCTTTCTTT
NA NA TRBJ1-2 TRBV29-1 CSVNFPGGYGYTF TGCAGCGTAAATTTCCCCGGCGGCTATGGCTACACCTTC
NA NA TRBJ1-6 TRBV5-6 CASSFQGREGSPLHF TGTGCCAGCAGCTTTCAGGGCAGGGAGGGGTCACCCCTCCACTTT
NA TRBD1 TRBJ1-2 TRBV12-3/TRBV12-4 CASSLRQGNGYTF TGTGCCAGCAGTTTAAGACAGGGTAATGGCTACACCTTC
NA NA TRBJ2-7 TRBV11-2 CASSLLSYRDSYEQYF TGTGCCAGCAGCTTACTCTCCTACAGGGATTCCTACGAGCAGTACTTC
NA NA TRBJ1-1 TRBV5-6 CASSLGGITEAFF TGTGCCAGCAGCTTAGGGGGAATCACTGAAGCTTTCTTT
once TRBD1 TRBJ2-2 TRBV9 CASSQESGGIGELFF TGTGCCAGCAGCCAAGAATCAGGGGGCATCGGGGAGCTGTTTTTT
NA TRBD2 TRBJ2-1 TRBV30 CAGSFSGGFNEQFF TGTGCCGGGTCCTTTAGCGGGGGTTTCAATGAGCAGTTCTTC
NA TRBD2 TRBJ2-3 TRBV4-1 CASSQDWTSGVTDTQYF TGCGCCAGCAGCCAAGATTGGACTAGCGGGGTTACAGATACGCAGTATTTT
NA NA TRBJ1-4 TRBV5-4 CASSLFQGEKLFF TGTGCCAGCAGCTTGTTTCAGGGGGAAAAACTGTTTTTT
NA NA TRBJ1-2 TRBV10-3 CAISGGQYGYTF TGTGCCATCAGTGGTGGACAGTATGGCTACACCTTC
NA NA TRBJ2-1 TRBV10-3 CAISDEGEEQFF TGTGCCATCAGTGACGAGGGAGAAGAGCAGTTCTTC
NA TRBD2 TRBJ2-1 TRBV11-2 CASSSEGLAGSEQFF TGTGCCAGCAGCTCCGAGGGACTAGCGGGGAGTGAGCAGTTCTTC
NA TRBD1 TRBJ2-1 TRBV11-2 CASSLIRGFNNEQFF TGTGCCAGCAGCTTAATCAGGGGGTTCAACAATGAGCAGTTCTTC
NA NA TRBJ1-2 TRBV6-4 CASSLEAGLPTYGYTF TGTGCCAGCAGTTTAGAGGCGGGGCTGCCGACTTATGGCTACACCTTC